What follows are 21 T cell receptor beta chains derived from one specimen sequenced in a study of T cell changes during pregnancy in multiple sclerosis. The table came from immunoSEQ multiplex PCR; TCRdb's copy has only in-frame clones and leaves some out. The repertoire holds roughly 59,000 clones, with under 95% as singletons. The material was peripheral blood, obtained in the third trimester of pregnancy. Every receptor here comes from a female donor in good health, enrolled as a control in a pregnancy study.

V usage is TRBV2 and J usage is TRBJ1-5; 7 nucleotides line up with TRBD1. Germline CDR1 SNHLY, CDR2 FYNNEI. The V gene end was trimmed by 8 bases and the J gene end by 0 bases; junction bases not matched to a gene: 4. The CDR3 is 14 residues long. The DNA for the CDR3 is TGTGCCAGCGCCGACAGGGCTAGCAATCAGCCCCAGCATTTT. Protein: CASADRASNQPQHF.

This sequence joins TRBV27 and TRBJ1-1, with 8 bases aligning to TRBD1. Germline V gene lookup returns CDR1 MNHEY and CDR2 SMNVEV (reference sequence). The CDR3 covers 13 residues. With V trimmed by 6 bases and J by 3 bases, 3 bases remained unmatched. The CDR3 DNA sequence: TGTGCCAGCAGGGGACAGGCCGACACTGAAGCTTTCTTT. Translation: CASRGQADTEAFF.

The V and J genes are TRBV6-5 and TRBJ2-7; maybe TRBD2 (5 bases). The CDR3 has 14 residues. Germline lookup yields CDR1 MNHEY and CDR2 SVGAGI. With 3 bases removed from V and 3 bases from J, the gap between germline ends came to 12 bases. CDR3 loop: CASSYTGSLYEQYF. DNA for the CDR3: TGTGCCAGCAGTTATACGGGGAGCCTCTACGAGCAGTACTTC.

This clone has a handful of counts. This sequence joins TRBV7-9 and TRBJ1-2; 8 nucleotides match TRBD1. CDR1 SEHNR and CDR2 FQNEAQ come from the germline V gene (reference sequence). V was clipped by 4 bases and J by 3 bases; unmatched bases: 7. The CDR3 covers 15 residues. CDR3: CASSSTGASHYGYTF. CDR3 DNA: TGTGCCAGCAGCTCGACAGGGGCGTCGCACTATGGCTACACCTTC.

J is TRBJ1-2 and V is TRBV30; 9 nucleotides match TRBD1. Germline V gene sequence: CDR1 GTSNPN, CDR2 SVGIG (reference sequence). Trimming at V came to 5 bases and at J to 8 bases, leaving 6 bases not matched to a gene. The CDR3 has 12 residues. The CDR3: CAWFGTGYGYTF. CDR3 nucleotide sequence: TGTGCCTGGTTTGGGACAGGGTACGGCTACACCTTC.

The rearrangement joins TRBV6-6 to TRBJ2-1; TRBD1 might be the D (6 bases). V lost 0 bases and J 0 bases, leaving 9 bases between the germline ends. Germline lookup yields CDR1 MNHNY and CDR2 SVGAGI (reference sequence). The CDR3 has 16 amino acids. DNA of the CDR3: TGTGCCAGCAGTTACTCGATAGGGGGCTCCTACAATGAGCAGTTCTTC. This codes for CASSYSIGGSYNEQFF.

The rearrangement uses TRBV28 and TRBJ2-1; weak D call: TRBD1 (6 bases). V was cut by 6 bases and J by 7 bases, with 16 bases left in between. This CDR3 comprises 14 residues. CDR1 MDHEN and CDR2 SYDVKM come from the germline V gene. CDR3 in amino acids: CASRQGQGRNEQFF. The CDR3 DNA reads TGTGCCAGCAGACAGGGACAAGGGCGGAATGAGCAGTTCTTC. The entire variable domain, with the rest obtained from reference TRBV28 and TRBJ2-1, is as follows: DVKVTQSSRYLVKRTGEKVFLECVQDMDHENMFWYRQDPGLGLRLIYFSYDVKMKEKGDIPEGYSVSREKKERFSLILESASTNQTSMYLCASRQGQGRNEQFFGPGTRLTVL.

V and J are TRBV9 and TRBJ1-2; D unclear. Germline values: CDR1 SGDLS, CDR2 YYNGEE. This CDR3 has 12 residues. The ends were cut back, 5 bases at V and 5 bases at J, with 10 bases in the middle. The CDR3 region is CASSPGPYGYTF. CDR3 bases: TGTGCCAGCAGTCCCGGTCCATATGGCTACACCTTC.

A remark on this clone: The sample holds other DNA sequences that translate to the same CDR3. V gene TRBV6-5 combines with J gene TRBJ1-5; TRBD1 aligns across 9 bases. Germline CDR1 reads MNHEY; CDR2 reads SVGAGI. The CDR3 consists of 15 residues. The V gene end was trimmed by 5 bases and the J gene end by 3 bases; junction bases not matched to a gene: 5. CDR3 sequence reads: CASSATGGFNQPQHF. DNA for the CDR3: TGTGCCAGCAGTGCGACAGGGGGTTTCAATCAGCCCCAGCATTTT.

The chain uses TRBV10-3 and TRBJ2-3, with 7 bases fitting TRBD1. This CDR3 region has 17 residues. The ends lost 6 bases at V and 0 bases at J; junction bases unmatched: 12. Germline V gene lookup returns CDR1 ENHRY and CDR2 SYGVKD. The CDR3 loop reads CAIRPAGTETSTDTQYF. The CDR3 DNA is TGTGCCATCAGACCCGCCGGGACAGAGACTAGCACAGATACGCAGTATTTT.

Concerning this clone: Other nucleotide sequences in the sample specify the same CDR3. The rearrangement links TRBV4-3 to TRBJ2-5; D might be TRBD2 (6 bases). This CDR3 is 15 amino acids long. The germline gives CDR1 LGHNA, CDR2 YSLEER. V shed 4 bases and J shed 5 bases, with 17 bases lying between them. CDR3 DNA sequence: TGCGCCAGCAGCCCACGGGGCGGGGTCAGGGAGACCCAGTACTTC. Its protein product is CASSPRGGVRETQYF.

The chain recombines TRBV28 with TRBJ1-2; no clear D. The V gene lost 6 bases and the J gene lost 8 bases, with 7 bases spanning the gap. The CDR3 runs to 10 residues. From germline, CDR1 is MDHEN and CDR2 SYDVKM. CDR3 sequence reads: CASRDLGYTF. CDR3 coding DNA: TGTGCCAGCAGGGACTTAGGCTACACCTTC.

J is TRBJ1-5 and V is TRBV27; no firm D call. V lost 0 bases and J 4 bases, leaving 4 bases between the germline ends. This CDR3 region has 13 residues. Germline V lookup: CDR1 MNHEY, CDR2 SMNVEV (reference sequence). CDR3 sequence: CASSLSGNQPQHF. The CDR3 DNA sequence: TGTGCCAGCAGTTTATCCGGGAATCAGCCCCAGCATTTT.

V is TRBV29-1 and J is TRBJ1-3, with 8 bases aligning to TRBD1. This CDR3 comprises 15 residues. Looked up from germline, CDR1 is SQVTM and CDR2 is ANQGSEA. V gave up 4 bases and J gave up 7 bases; unmatched junction bases: 12. CDR3: CSVGGQGWSGNTIYF. CDR3 DNA sequence: TGCAGCGTTGGCGGACAGGGTTGGAGTGGGAACACCATATATTTT. The whole variable domain, filled in from reference TRBV29-1 and TRBJ1-3, reads SAVISQKPSRDICQRGTSLTIQCQVDSQVTMMFWYRQQPGQSLTLIATANQGSEATYESGFVIDKFPISRPNLTFSTLTVSNMSPEDSSIYLCSVGGQGWSGNTIYFGEGSWLTVV.

The rearrangement joins TRBV5-5 to TRBJ1-2, with 8 bases aligning to TRBD1. The germline V gene has CDR1 SGHKS and CDR2 YYEKEE (reference sequence). This CDR3 has 16 amino acids. The V and J ends lost 2 bases and 4 bases, in that order; junction bases with no gene match: 10. CDR3: CASSLLDRGASYGYTF. CDR3 nucleotide sequence: TGTGCCAGCAGCTTACTCGACAGGGGCGCTAGCTATGGCTACACCTTC.

The chain combines TRBV6-6 with TRBJ1-5; a weak D match, TRBD1 (5 bases). The CDR3 spans 14 residues. V lost 4 bases and J 2 bases, leaving 9 bases between the germline ends. Germline V lookup: CDR1 MNHNY, CDR2 SVGAGI (reference sequence). This chain's CDR3 is CASSWGEGNQPQHF. The CDR3 DNA follows: TGTGCCAGCAGTTGGGGCGAGGGCAATCAGCCCCAGCATTTT.

The rearrangement links TRBV10-3 to TRBJ1-2, with TRBD1 matching 7 bases. V dropped 5 bases and J dropped 6; count of bases not matched to a gene: 6. This CDR3 is built from 13 residues. Per germline, CDR1 ENHRY and CDR2 SYGVKD. CDR3 residues: CAISPTGMNGYTF. The CDR3 DNA is TGTGCCATCAGTCCGACAGGGATGAATGGCTACACCTTC.

The chain employs TRBV4-3 and TRBJ2-7, with D possibly being TRBD2 (6 bases). Trimming stripped 0 bases from V and 0 bases from J, with 9 bases between. CDR3 length: 15 residues. Germline lookup yields CDR1 LGHNA and CDR2 YSLEER. The CDR3 DNA reads TGCGCCAGCAGCCAAGATCGGGGGATCTCCTACGAGCAGTACTTC. This sequence encodes CASSQDRGISYEQYF.

The chain carries TRBV6-1 and TRBJ1-1, with a tentative D call TRBD1 (5 bases). Per the germline V gene, CDR1 is MNHNS and CDR2 is SASEGT. The length of the CDR3 is 14 residues. V gave up 4 bases and J gave up 1 base, with 10 bases separating them. The CDR3 DNA follows: TGTGCCAGCAGTGCTCAGGGCGCGAACACTGAAGCTTTCTTT. This codes for CASSAQGANTEAFF.

A single count supports this clone. The rearrangement uses TRBV5-1 and TRBJ2-7, with D hard to call. Germline V gene sequence: CDR1 SGHRS, CDR2 YFSETQ. The CDR3 has 14 amino acids. V gave up 4 bases and J gave up 0 bases, with 11 bases separating them. DNA for the CDR3: TGCGCCAGCAGCCCGGGTCTAAACTCCTACGAGCAGTACTTC. Translation gives CASSPGLNSYEQYF.

The rearrangement links TRBV7-2 to TRBJ2-7; D remains unclear. CDR1 and CDR2 from the germline V gene are SGHTA and FQGNSA. This CDR3 has 12 residues. Trimming cost V 1 base and J 7 bases, with 8 bases left between them. In DNA form, the CDR3 reads TGTGCCAGCAGCTTAGTAACGGGTGAGCAGTACTTC. It is translated as CASSLVTGEQYF.